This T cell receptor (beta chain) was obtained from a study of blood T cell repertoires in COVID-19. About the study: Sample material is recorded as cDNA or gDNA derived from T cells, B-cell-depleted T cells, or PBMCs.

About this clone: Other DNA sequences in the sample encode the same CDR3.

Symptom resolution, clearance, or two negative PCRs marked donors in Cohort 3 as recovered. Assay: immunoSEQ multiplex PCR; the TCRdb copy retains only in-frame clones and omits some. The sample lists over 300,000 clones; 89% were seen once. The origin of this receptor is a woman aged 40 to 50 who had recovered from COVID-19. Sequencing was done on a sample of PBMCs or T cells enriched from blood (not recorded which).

As DNA, the CDR3 is TGTGCCAGCAGTTTATTAGCCGGGGAGCTGTTTTTT. Translated, it gives CASSLLAGELFF. The chain uses TRBV12-3 or TRBV12-4 and TRBJ2-2; D is unclear. CDR3 length: 12 amino acids. The V end was cut by 2 bases, the J end by 6 bases, with 4 bases between.